A selection of T cell receptor beta chains follows, all from one sample in a study of cytomegalovirus exposure and HLA in healthy donors. Produced via immunoSEQ multiplex PCR; TCRdb's table is partial and in-frame only. The table lists about 140,000 clones, around 59% of them singletons. Sequences were obtained from PBMCs. The receptors derive from a male donor in good health and CMV-seronegative. Both conserved end residues are part of each CDR3. The D gene is left open where the match is weak. Only some rows state a clone size, as once, few, many or a class for expanded clones.

-	TRBJ2-7	-	TRBV5-1	CASSSDFYEQYF	TGCGCCAGCAGCTCGGACTTCTACGAGCAGTACTTC
-	TRBJ1-3	-	TRBV6-5	CASSSGSGNTIYF	TGTGCCAGCAGTTCGGGCTCTGGAAACACCATATATTTT
TRBD1	TRBJ1-2	-	TRBV7-3	CASSFGTGDGYTF	TGTGCCAGCAGCTTCGGGACAGGGGATGGCTACACCTTC
-	TRBJ2-7	-	TRBV11-2	CASSLDLGSERYF	TGTGCCAGCAGCTTAGATCTCGGTTCCGAGCGGTACTTC
TRBD1	TRBJ1-2	-	TRBV7-9	CASSPGQGLTLGYTF	TGTGCCAGCAGCCCGGGACAGGGGCTTACCCTTGGCTACACCTTC
TRBD2	TRBJ2-7	-	TRBV5-4	CASSLRTSGWYEQYF	TGTGCCAGCAGCCTGAGGACTAGCGGGTGGTACGAGCAGTACTTC
TRBD1	TRBJ1-2	-	TRBV27	CASSFGAGGSSGANYGYTF	TGTGCCAGCAGTTTCGGGGCAGGGGGTTCGTCGGGAGCTAACTATGGCTACACCTTC
TRBD2	TRBJ2-7	-	TRBV27	CASSLSLGLASHEQYF	TGTGCCAGCAGTTTATCGTTGGGACTAGCGAGCCACGAGCAGTACTTC
-	TRBJ2-5	-	TRBV7-6	CASSFGGPKTQYF	TGTGCCAGCAGCTTCGGAGGACCTAAGACCCAGTACTTC
TRBD1	TRBJ1-1	-	TRBV15	CATSRDGQAPTLNTEAFF	TGTGCCACCAGCAGAGATGGACAGGCTCCAACGTTGAACACTGAAGCTTTCTTT
-	TRBJ2-5	-	TRBV21-1	CASVGQGLGETQYF	TGTGCCAGCGTGGGACAGGGATTAGGAGAGACCCAGTACTTC
-	TRBJ2-5	few	TRBV10-3	CAISARLQETQYF	TGTGCCATCAGTGCCAGGTTACAAGAGACCCAGTACTTC
TRBD1	TRBJ2-1	once	TRBV7-2	CASSKGQFNEQFF	TGTGCCAGCAGCAAGGGACAGTTTAATGAGCAGTTCTTC
-	TRBJ2-5	-	TRBV5-4	CASSPTGKTQYF	TGTGCCAGCAGCCCAACAGGAAAGACCCAGTACTTC
-	TRBJ2-2	few	TRBV10-1	CASRQNTNTGELFF	TGCGCCAGCAGGCAGAATACGAACACCGGGGAGCTGTTTTTT
-	TRBJ1-1	few	TRBV19	CASRRSGAEAFF	TGTGCCAGTAGAAGATCAGGGGCTGAAGCTTTCTTT
TRBD1	TRBJ1-4	-	TRBV7-6	CASSVGQGQEKLFF	TGTGCCAGCAGCGTCGGACAGGGCCAAGAAAAACTGTTTTTT
-	TRBJ2-7	-	TRBV6-5	CASSGRQGGYEQYF	TGTGCCAGCAGTGGGAGACAGGGAGGCTACGAGCAGTACTTC